This T cell receptor (beta chain) is from a study of blood T cell repertoires in COVID-19. Study-wide background: PBMCs, B-cell-depleted T cells, or T cells provided the cDNA or gDNA that made up the material.

This CDR3 has 18 amino acids. Unmatched junction bases numbered 25, after V lost 9 bases and J lost 5 bases. As handled by the study authors: Reference gene primer amplification in the assay estimated nucleated cell counts. TCRdb keeps only in-frame clones here, not all; method: immunoSEQ multiplex PCR. V and J calls and clone size follow that table, whereas D and trimming were derived from the DNA. The profile shows 200,000 or so clones, roughly 80% of them singletons. The source material was peripheral blood. The chain recombines TRBV23-1 with TRBJ2-7; TRBD1 matches at 7 bases. TRBV23-1 is noted as an ORF with a role that remains uncertain. This clonotype was sampled from a woman over 75 with acute or convalescent COVID-19. The CDR3 DNA is TGCGCCAGTAAAGAGTGGGAAAGACCTACACAGGGGAGTAACGAGCAGTACTTC. Translation gives CASKEWERPTQGSNEQYF.